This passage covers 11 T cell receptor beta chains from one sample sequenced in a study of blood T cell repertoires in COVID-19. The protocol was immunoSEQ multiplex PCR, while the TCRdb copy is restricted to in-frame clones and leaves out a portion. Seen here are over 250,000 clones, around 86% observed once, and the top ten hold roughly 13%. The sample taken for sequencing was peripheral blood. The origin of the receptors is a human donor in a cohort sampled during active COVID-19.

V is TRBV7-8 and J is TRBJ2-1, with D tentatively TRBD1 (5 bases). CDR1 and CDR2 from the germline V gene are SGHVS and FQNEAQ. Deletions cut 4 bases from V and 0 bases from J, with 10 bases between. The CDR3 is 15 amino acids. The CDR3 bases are TGTGCCAGCAGCTACTCCAGGGTCTCCTACAATGAGCAGTTCTTC. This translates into CASSYSRVSYNEQFF.

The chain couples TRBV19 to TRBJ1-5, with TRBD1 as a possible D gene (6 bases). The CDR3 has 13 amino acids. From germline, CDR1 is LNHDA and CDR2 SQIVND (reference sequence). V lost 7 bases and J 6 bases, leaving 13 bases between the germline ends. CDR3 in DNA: TGTGCCAGTACGTGGGGGCTTGGTCAGCCCCAGCATTTT. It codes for CASTWGLGQPQHF.

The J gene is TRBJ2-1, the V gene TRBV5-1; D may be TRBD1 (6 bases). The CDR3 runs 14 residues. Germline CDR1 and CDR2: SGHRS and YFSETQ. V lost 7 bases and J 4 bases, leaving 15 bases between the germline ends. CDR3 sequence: CASGRDTGYNEQFF. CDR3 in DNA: TGCGCCAGCGGGCGTGATACAGGGTACAATGAGCAGTTCTTC.

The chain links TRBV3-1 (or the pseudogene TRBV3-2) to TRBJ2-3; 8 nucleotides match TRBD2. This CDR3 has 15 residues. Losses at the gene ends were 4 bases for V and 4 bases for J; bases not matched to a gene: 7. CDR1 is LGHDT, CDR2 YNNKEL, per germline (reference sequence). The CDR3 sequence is CASSRQAGAADTQYF. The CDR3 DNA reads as TGTGCCAGCAGCCGACAAGCGGGAGCGGCAGATACGCAGTATTTT.

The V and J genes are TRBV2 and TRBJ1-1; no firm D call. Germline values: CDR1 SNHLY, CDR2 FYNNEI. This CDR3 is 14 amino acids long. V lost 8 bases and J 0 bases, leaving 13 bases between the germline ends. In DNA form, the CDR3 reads TGTGCCAGCGGGGAGGGTGGGATGAACACTGAAGCTTTCTTT. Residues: CASGEGGMNTEAFF.

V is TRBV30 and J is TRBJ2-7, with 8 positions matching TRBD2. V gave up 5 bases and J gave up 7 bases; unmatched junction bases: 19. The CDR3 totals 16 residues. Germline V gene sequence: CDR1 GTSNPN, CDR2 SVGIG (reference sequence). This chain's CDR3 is CAWDRGVAGPDKEQYF. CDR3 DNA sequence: TGTGCCTGGGATCGGGGGGTAGCGGGACCGGATAAGGAGCAGTACTTC.

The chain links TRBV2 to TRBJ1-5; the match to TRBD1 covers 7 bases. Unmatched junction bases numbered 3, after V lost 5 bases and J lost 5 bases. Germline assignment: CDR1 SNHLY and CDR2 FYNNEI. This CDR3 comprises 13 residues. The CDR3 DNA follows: TGTGCCAGCAGTCGGACAGGACATCAGCCCCAGCATTTT. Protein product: CASSRTGHQPQHF.

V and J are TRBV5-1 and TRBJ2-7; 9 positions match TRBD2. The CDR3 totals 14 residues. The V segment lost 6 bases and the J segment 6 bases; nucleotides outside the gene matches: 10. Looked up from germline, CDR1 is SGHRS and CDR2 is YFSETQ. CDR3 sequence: CASTIGTSNPEQYF. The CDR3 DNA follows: TGCGCCAGCACCATCGGGACTAGCAATCCCGAGCAGTACTTC.

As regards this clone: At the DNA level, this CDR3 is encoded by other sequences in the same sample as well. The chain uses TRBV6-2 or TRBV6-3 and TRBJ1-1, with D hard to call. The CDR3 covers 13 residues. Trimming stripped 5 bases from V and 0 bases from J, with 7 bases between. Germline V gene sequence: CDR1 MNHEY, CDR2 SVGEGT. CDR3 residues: CASSRGMNTEAFF. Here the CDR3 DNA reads TGTGCCAGCAGTCGGGGAATGAACACTGAAGCTTTCTTT.

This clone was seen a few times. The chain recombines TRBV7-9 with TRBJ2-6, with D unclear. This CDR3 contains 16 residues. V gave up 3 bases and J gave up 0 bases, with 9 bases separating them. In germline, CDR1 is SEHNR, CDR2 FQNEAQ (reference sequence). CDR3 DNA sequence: TGTGCCAGCAGCTTTGGCAAGAACTCTGGGGCCAACGTCCTGACTTTC. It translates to CASSFGKNSGANVLTF.

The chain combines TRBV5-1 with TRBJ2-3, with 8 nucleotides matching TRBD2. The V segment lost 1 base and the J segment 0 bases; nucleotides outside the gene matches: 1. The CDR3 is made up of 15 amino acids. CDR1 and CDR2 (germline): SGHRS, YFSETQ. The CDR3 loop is CASSLRTSSTDTQYF. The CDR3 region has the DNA TGCGCCAGCAGCTTGCGGACTAGCAGCACAGATACGCAGTATTTT.